These 25 T cell receptor beta chains were all obtained from the same sample, sequenced in a study of blood T cell repertoires in COVID-19. Generated by immunoSEQ multiplex PCR, the TCRdb table keeps only in-frame clones and is missing some. The data contain about 400,000 clones, 80% to 90% of them seen just once; the ten biggest clones take up more than 1.5%. Material for sequencing was PBMCs or T cells enriched from blood (not recorded which). Receptors were obtained from a man between 35 and 55 years old in a cohort exposed to, infected with or recovered from COVID-19 (not recorded which).

This chain links TRBV19 with TRBJ2-2; tentatively, D is TRBD2 (5 bases). This CDR3 is 15 amino acids long. Germline V CDR1 and CDR2: LNHDA, SQIVND (reference sequence). Trimming stripped 3 bases from V and 0 bases from J, with 8 bases between. For the CDR3, the DNA is TGTGCCAGTAGTATCGGGGTAGCGAACACCGGGGAGCTGTTTTTT. Protein sequence: CASSIGVANTGELFF.

The V gene is TRBV10-2, the J gene TRBJ2-1; D ambiguous. Trimming removed 0 bases from V and 4 bases from J, with 10 bases in between. The CDR3 runs 15 residues. The germline V gene encodes CDR1 WSHSY and CDR2 SAAADI. For the CDR3, the DNA is TGCGCCAGCAGTGAGTCGGTACGGAGTTACAATGAGCAGTTCTTC. Its protein product is CASSESVRSYNEQFF.

The chain combines TRBV30 with TRBJ2-1; D is unclear. Germline lookup yields CDR1 GTSNPN and CDR2 SVGIG (reference sequence). With 2 bases removed from V and 3 bases from J, the gap between germline ends came to 8 bases. The CDR3 has 13 residues. The CDR3 bases are TGTGCCTGGAGTCTCGGTTTCTACAATGAGCAGTTCTTC. Amino acids: CAWSLGFYNEQFF.

The CDR3 is CASSQGLQETQYF. In nucleotides, the CDR3 is TGTGCCAGCAGCCAGGGACTCCAAGAGACCCAGTACTTC. V usage is TRBV11-3 and J usage is TRBJ2-5, with D perhaps TRBD2 (6 bases). CDR1 SGHNT and CDR2 YENEEA come from the germline V gene. V lost 5 bases and J lost 1, with 8 bases in between. This CDR3 is 13 amino acids long.

V usage is TRBV28 and J usage is TRBJ2-2; D possibly corresponds to TRBD1 (6 bases). The CDR3 runs 15 residues. CDR1 MDHEN and CDR2 SYDVKM come from the germline V gene. V lost 1 base to trimming and J lost 2 bases, with 8 bases between them. CDR3 amino acids: CASSLSQGNTGELFF. The CDR3 DNA sequence: TGTGCCAGCAGTTTATCACAGGGTAACACCGGGGAGCTGTTTTTT.

The V gene is TRBV28, the J gene TRBJ1-4, with D perhaps TRBD1 (6 bases). The germline V gene has CDR1 MDHEN and CDR2 SYDVKM. The CDR3 loop spans 14 amino acids. V dropped 4 bases and J dropped 8 bases, with 14 bases sitting between them. CDR3 in amino acids: CASSSAGEEEKLFF. In DNA form, the CDR3 reads TGTGCCAGCAGTTCGGCAGGGGAAGAGGAAAAACTGTTTTTT.

DNA for the CDR3: TGTGCCAGCAGCTTTGTTTACGGGAACACTGAAGCTTTCTTT. As protein: CASSFVYGNTEAFF. This sequence joins TRBV7-8 and TRBJ1-1, with D unresolved. Between the trimmed V and J ends, which lost 3 bases and 1 base, there was a span of 9 bases. Germline-derived CDR1 and CDR2 are SGHVS and FQNEAQ. The CDR3 sequence is 14 residues long. Full variable domain (remainder filled in from reference TRBV7-8 and TRBJ1-1): GAGVSQSPRYKVAKRGQDVALRCDPISGHVSLFWYQQALGQGPEFLTYFQNEAQLDKSGLPSDRFFAERPEGSVSTLKIQRTQQEDSAVYLCASSFVYGNTEAFFGQGTRLTVV.

The rearrangement links TRBV25-1 to TRBJ2-7; TRBD2 aligns across 10 bases. CDR1 is MGHDK and CDR2 is SYGVNS in the germline V gene. CDR3 size: 15 residues. V was clipped by 2 bases and J by 5 bases; unmatched bases: 6. The CDR3 DNA reads TGTGCCAGCAGTGAAGCGGGACTAGCGTTGAACGAGCAGTACTTC. Translation: CASSEAGLALNEQYF.

The rearrangement links TRBV4-1 to TRBJ1-2; 7 nucleotides agree with TRBD1. With V trimmed by 1 base and J by 4 bases, 6 bases remained unmatched. Germline assignment: CDR1 MGHRA and CDR2 YSYEKL. CDR3 length: 15 residues. CDR3 sequence reads: CASSQGTGALYGYTF. The DNA of the CDR3 is TGCGCCAGCAGCCAAGGAACAGGGGCCCTCTATGGCTACACCTTC.

This clone was seen only a few times. The J gene is TRBJ2-3, the V gene TRBV3-1 (or the pseudogene TRBV3-2); D might be TRBD2 (5 bases). With 7 bases removed from V and 3 bases from J, the gap between germline ends came to 11 bases. This CDR3 contains 13 residues. Germline V gives CDR1 LGHDT, CDR2 YNNKEL (reference sequence). DNA of the CDR3: TGTGCCAGCACCGGGGTTTGGACAGATACGCAGTATTTT. Translation gives CASTGVWTDTQYF.

This clone was seen just once. The genes are TRBV5-4 and TRBJ1-3; perhaps TRBD1 as D (6 bases). V lost 1 base, J lost 4 bases, and 9 bases lay in between. This CDR3 is 14 amino acids long. Germline values: CDR1 SGHNT, CDR2 YYREEE (reference sequence). The CDR3 DNA reads as TGTGCCAGCAGCTTGCCAGGGGACGGAAACACCATATATTTT. Protein: CASSLPGDGNTIYF.

In this sample, this clone turned up once. The chain uses TRBV4-2 and TRBJ1-6; possible D gene TRBD1, 6 bases. The CDR3 spans 16 residues. V was pared by 0 bases and J by 8 bases, with 14 bases between. CDR1 and CDR2 (germline): LGHNA, YNFKEQ. DNA for the CDR3: TGTGCCAGCAGCCAAGATACAGGGAGATTTGATTCACCCCTCCACTTT. Its translation is CASSQDTGRFDSPLHF.

This clone is termed medium-sized (0.01 to 0.1%). This rearrangement joins TRBV7-9 to TRBJ2-7; the D is unclear. This CDR3 is 14 amino acids long. CDR1 and CDR2 (germline): SEHNR, FQNEAQ (reference sequence). V was shortened by 2 bases and J by 5 bases, with 13 bases between the two germline ends. The CDR3 coding sequence is TGTGCCAGCAGCTTATCCTCCCACGAGGACGAGCAGTACTTC. It codes for CASSLSSHEDEQYF.

The chain uses TRBV19 and TRBJ2-3, with 7 positions matching TRBD2. The CDR3 extends over 14 amino acids. The J segment lost 5 bases and the V segment lost 4 bases, leaving 6 bases of the junction unmatched. Germline assignment: CDR1 LNHDA and CDR2 SQIVND (reference sequence). The CDR3 here is CASSTLSGGDTQYF. CDR3 bases: TGTGCCAGTAGTACCCTCTCGGGGGGAGATACGCAGTATTTT.

The rearrangement uses TRBV30 and TRBJ2-2; D is possibly TRBD1 (6 bases). Germline-derived CDR1 and CDR2 are GTSNPN and SVGIG (reference sequence). V gave up 8 bases and J gave up 7 bases, with 20 bases separating them. There are 14 residues in the CDR3. The CDR3 protein is CARSRGGVDGELFF. The CDR3 DNA reads as TGTGCCCGGTCCCGAGGGGGAGTTGACGGGGAGCTGTTTTTT.

This chain joins TRBV19 and TRBJ2-1, with 10 bases that match TRBD2. Per germline, CDR1 LNHDA and CDR2 SQIVND (reference sequence). This CDR3 has 16 residues. V lost 6 bases, J lost 5 bases, and 10 bases stayed unmatched. The CDR3 coding sequence is TGTGCCAGTAGGAATATAGCGGGAGGTACCCACAATGAGCAGTTCTTC. It translates to CASRNIAGGTHNEQFF.

The chain employs TRBV18 and TRBJ1-6, with TRBD1 identical over 9 bases. From germline, CDR1 is KGHSH and CDR2 LQKENI. After removal of 3 bases from V and 6 bases from J, the junction contained 3 bases not matched to a gene. This CDR3 is built from 15 residues. CDR3 nucleotide sequence: TGTGCCAGCTCACCGGGACAGGGAGCTAATTCACCCCTCCACTTT. It codes for CASSPGQGANSPLHF.

This chain joins TRBV7-9 and TRBJ2-1, with TRBD1 matching 10 bases. Unmatched junction bases numbered 8, after V lost 4 bases and J lost 8 bases. The V gene's germline CDR1 is SEHNR and CDR2 FQNEAQ (reference sequence). CDR3 length: 15 amino acids. As DNA, the CDR3 is TGTGCCAGCAGCTCCCAGGGGACAGGGGCCTATGAGCAGTTCTTC. This translates into CASSSQGTGAYEQFF. Full variable domain (rest looked up from reference TRBV7-9 and TRBJ2-1): DTGVSQNPRHKITKRGQNVTFRCDPISEHNRLYWYRQTLGQGPEFLTYFQNEAQLEKSRLLSDRFSAERPKGSFSTLEIQRTEQGDSAMYLCASSSQGTGAYEQFFGPGTRLTVL.

The chain employs TRBV10-3 and TRBJ1-2; no firm D call. V lost 0 bases and J lost 4, with 6 bases in between. CDR3 length: 13 residues. CDR1 ENHRY and CDR2 SYGVKD come from the germline V gene. CDR3: CAISESISYGYTF. The CDR3 bases are TGTGCCATCAGTGAGTCGATCAGCTATGGCTACACCTTC.

V usage is TRBV3-1 (or the pseudogene TRBV3-2) and J usage is TRBJ2-3; D unclear. The CDR3 extends over 14 amino acids. Trimming stripped 2 bases from V and 0 bases from J, with 6 bases between. Germline CDR1 LGHDT, CDR2 YNNKEL (reference sequence). The CDR3 spells CASSQSVSTDTQYF. CDR3 nucleotides: TGTGCCAGCAGCCAATCGGTGAGCACAGATACGCAGTATTTT.

The genes are TRBV3-1 (or the pseudogene TRBV3-2) and TRBJ2-7; 7 bases line up with TRBD1. This CDR3 contains 15 residues. The junction had 11 bases not matched to a gene; V was cut back by 6 bases and J by 3 bases. Germline V gene sequence: CDR1 LGHDT, CDR2 YNNKEL (reference sequence). The CDR3 DNA follows: TGTGCCAGCAGAAAACGACAGGGCATAGACTACGAGCAGTACTTC. It specifies CASRKRQGIDYEQYF.

This clone appeared once. This chain connects TRBV27 to TRBJ1-4; TRBD1 is a possible D gene (6 bases). This CDR3 contains 16 residues. Germline V gene sequence: CDR1 MNHEY, CDR2 SMNVEV (reference sequence). V lost 4 bases, J lost 8 bases, and 20 bases lay in between. The chain's CDR3 is CASSSKPQGSREKLFF. CDR3 bases: TGTGCCAGCAGTTCGAAGCCGCAGGGGAGTCGAGAAAAACTGTTTTTT.

The chain uses TRBV7-9 and TRBJ2-1; 8 bases line up with TRBD1. V lost 5 bases to trimming and J lost 5 bases; unmatched junction nucleotides: 2. The CDR3 length is 13 residues. Germline values: CDR1 SEHNR, CDR2 FQNEAQ (reference sequence). The CDR3 reads CASSPTGDNEQFF. As DNA, the CDR3 is TGTGCCAGCAGCCCGACAGGGGACAATGAGCAGTTCTTC.

The chain has TRBV19 and TRBJ2-7, with 9 bases identical to TRBD1. J lost 2 bases, V lost 3 bases, and 2 bases had no gene match. This CDR3 comprises 14 residues. The germline CDR1 and CDR2 sequences are LNHDA and SQIVND (reference sequence). The CDR3 protein is CASSMDRGPYEQYF. In nucleotides, the CDR3 is TGTGCCAGTAGTATGGACAGGGGCCCCTACGAGCAGTACTTC.

The chain couples TRBV19 to TRBJ1-6; no clear D gene. V lost 3 bases and J 0 bases, leaving 12 bases between the germline ends. CDR1 is LNHDA and CDR2 is SQIVND in the germline V gene (reference sequence). The CDR3 is 17 amino acids. CDR3 coding DNA: TGTGCCAGTAGTATCTGGAGGGTGAGCTCCTATAATTCACCCCTCCACTTT. Protein product: CASSIWRVSSYNSPLHF.